This entry features one T cell receptor beta chain sequence. These data are taken from a study of OX40 agonist ivuxolimab in advanced cancers. Study summary: Each patient was given ivuxolimab into a vein every 2 weeks, at 0.01 to 10 mg/kg. Partial responses were achieved by three patients: one hepatocellular carcinoma, two cutaneous melanoma.

Sequenced by immunoSEQ multiplex PCR; TCRdb stores in-frame clones only, minus some. The sample carries more than 70,000 clones, around 89% recorded once. Exclusion applied to patients with autoimmune disease history or systemic immunosuppression. This material consisted of CD4+ or CD8+ T cells sorted from blood, taken in a trial of the OX40 agonist ivuxolimab. This receptor was taken from an adult with an advanced solid tumor such as melanoma, head and neck, liver or kidney cancer.

CDR3: CASTDQRTSGGGEQFF. The CDR3 DNA follows: TGCGCCAGCACCGACCAGCGGACTAGCGGGGGCGGTGAGCAGTTCTTC. The genes are TRBV5-1 and TRBJ2-1, with TRBD2 identical over 13 bases. The J segment lost 9 bases and the V segment lost 6 bases, leaving 12 bases of the junction unmatched. This CDR3 contains 16 residues. Per germline, CDR1 SGHRS and CDR2 YFSETQ.